Presented here are 9 T cell receptor beta chains from one specimen sequenced in a study of blood T cell repertoires in COVID-19. Sequencing was performed with immunoSEQ multiplex PCR; in TCRdb, only in-frame clones are kept and a portion is missing. Among some 31,000 clones, roughly 90% were seen once, and the ten largest hold around 15%. Sequenced input: peripheral blood. These receptors all come from a human donor with active COVID-19. The donor label of this sample is uncertain.

The chain links TRBV6-6 to TRBJ1-2, with a tentative D call TRBD1 (5 bases). Germline values: CDR1 MNHNY, CDR2 SVGAGI (reference sequence). Deletions cut 5 bases from V and 4 bases from J, with 8 bases between. The CDR3 loop spans 12 amino acids. CDR3 sequence: CASSADIYGYTF. CDR3 coding DNA: TGTGCCAGCAGTGCGGACATCTATGGCTACACCTTC.

This chain connects TRBV15 to TRBJ1-2; 8 bases match TRBD1. The junction had 13 bases not matched to a gene; V was cut back by 0 bases and J by 4 bases. Germline V lookup: CDR1 LNHNV, CDR2 YYDKDF (reference sequence). This CDR3 comprises 18 residues. CDR3: CATSRDLGRGPGGYGYTF. In DNA, the CDR3 is TGTGCCACCAGCAGAGATCTGGGCAGGGGGCCCGGGGGCTATGGCTACACCTTC. The full variable domain, rest sourced from reference TRBV15 and TRBJ1-2, is DAMVIQNPRYQVTQFGKPVTLSCSQTLNHNVMYWYQQKSSQAPKLLFHYYDKDFNNEADTPDNFQSRRPNTSFCFLDIRSPGLGDTAMYLCATSRDLGRGPGGYGYTFGSGTRLTVV.

This clone has a handful of counts. This sequence joins TRBV12-2 and TRBJ1-4; the D call of TRBD1 is as the table states it, not checked on the DNA. TRBV12-2 is reported as a pseudogene. The CDR3 length is 16 residues. CDR3 nucleotide sequence: TGTGCAAGTCGCTTTTCCAGGATTCCAACTAATGAAAAACTGTTTTTT. Translating gives CASRFSRIPTNEKLFF.

For the CDR3, the DNA is TGTGCCAGCAGTGAAGGGGTGGGCTCACCCCTCCACTTT. As protein: CASSEGVGSPLHF. This chain connects TRBV2 to TRBJ1-6; D uncertain. The CDR3 extends over 13 amino acids. In germline, CDR1 is SNHLY, CDR2 FYNNEI. V lost 1 base and J lost 10, with 8 bases in between.

The V and J genes are TRBV6-6 and TRBJ2-7, with 9 bases identical to TRBD1. The CDR3 is made up of 13 amino acids. Per germline, CDR1 MNHNY and CDR2 SVGAGI (reference sequence). The V gene end was trimmed by 10 bases and the J gene end by 5 bases; junction bases not matched to a gene: 9. CDR3 protein: CATIGTGRDEQYF. In DNA, the CDR3 is TGTGCCACCATCGGGACAGGGAGGGACGAGCAGTACTTC.

The chain couples TRBV21-1 to TRBJ2-3; the D call in the table, TRBD1, was not verified against the DNA. TRBV21-1 is an annotated pseudogene. This CDR3 region has 16 residues. CDR3 sequence: CASSTLRGVSTDTQYF. CDR3 coding DNA: TGTGCCAGCAGCACCCTCAGGGGGGTTAGCACAGATACGCAGTATTTT.

The chain joins TRBV5-6 to TRBJ2-5; D is perhaps TRBD1 (6 bases). In germline, CDR1 is SGHDT, CDR2 YYEEEE. CDR3 length: 15 residues. V shed 1 base and J shed 4 bases, with 14 bases lying between them. The CDR3 reads CASSLFRGRGETQYF. CDR3 bases: TGTGCCAGCAGCTTGTTCAGGGGAAGGGGAGAGACCCAGTACTTC.

The chain is built from TRBV6-2 or TRBV6-3 and TRBJ2-1; 8 nucleotides match TRBD2. CDR1 MNHEY and CDR2 SVGEGT come from the germline V gene. V shed 5 bases, J shed 9 bases, and the junction held 12 bases outside the gene matches. The CDR3 is 15 amino acids. The CDR3 reads CASSRDGGAVIEQFF. Here the CDR3 DNA reads TGTGCCAGCAGTCGAGACGGGGGGGCCGTGATTGAGCAGTTCTTC.

The chain combines TRBV9 with TRBJ1-2; TRBD1 agrees at 7 bases. This CDR3 comprises 15 residues. The ends lost 4 bases at V and 6 bases at J; junction bases unmatched: 12. Germline loops: CDR1 SGDLS, CDR2 YYNGEE. The DNA for the CDR3 is TGTGCCAGCAGCACCGGACAGGTCCCCTTGGATGGCTACACCTTC. Amino acid sequence: CASSTGQVPLDGYTF.